This section outlines one TCR beta chain sequence together with its context. Its cognate antigen has yet to be identified. No much larger clone is present one base from it, and per-base qualities are unavailable. The donors were 40 or so Caucasian individuals from Russia, aged roughly 6 to 90 years, who were systemically healthy. About 10 milliliters of peripheral blood were drawn from each donor into EDTA-treated Vacutainer tubes. Ficoll-Paque density-gradient centrifugation was used to isolate PBMCs, with at least 6 million obtained per sample. Total RNA was extracted from PBMCs with Trizol reagent, with at least 5.5 micrograms obtained per sample. The percentages of naive CD45RAhigh/CD27high T cells were determined by flow cytometry on a PBMC aliquot from every donor. The CDR3 measures 16 amino acids from cysteine to phenylalanine. Only the CDR3 part of the read is kept: 48 bases, read in frame from the first base. CDR1 and CDR2, per the germline V gene, are LGHNA and YSLEER. For this chain, trimming is 3 bases at the V end and 7 bases at the J end, and the number of junction bases without a gene match is 9.

Library generation was performed with 5' RACE. Sequenced using an Illumina HiSeq 2500. The second PCR ran for about 7 to 11 cycles and used a J-beta primer mix along with a sample-barcoded 5' primer. Each TCR beta cDNA molecule received a unique molecular identifier from a template-switch 5' adaptor carrying 12 random nucleotides. Each sample yielded at least 2.5 million CDR3-containing paired-end reads. All of the RNA was converted into first-strand cDNA using the Mint cDNA synthesis kit, with a TRBC-specific oligonucleotide serving as the primer. Following uracil-DNA glycosylase treatment, all cDNA underwent a first 18-cycle PCR with the universal primers M1SS and BC2_uni_R. The paper's processing steps were these. Normalization of each sample was performed by random selection of 1 million high-quality reads, each carrying a distinct molecular identifier. Reads with shared molecular identifiers were discarded instead of being binned into consensus sequences. MiTCR, with a Q25 quality threshold and the strictest error-elimination algorithm, was used for CDR3 identification, clonotype clustering and error correction. A nonparametric unseen species model with Euler transformation was used to estimate a lower bound on total TCR beta diversity. TCRdb cleaned the public reads at Q25 with fastp, built clones with MiXCR and kept in-frame beta chains. Each entry merges the rows of one CDR3 protein and shows their most common DNA and genes. These V and J calls rely on TCRdb rather than the paper's analysis. Across this sample there are approximately 830,000 distinct CDR3 sequences, with about 62% seen only once. The ten top clones hold around a quarter of the sample.

This specimen belongs to a study of blood T cells in healthy people across ages (dated by TCRdb to between 2014 and 2017). A note on the overall study: Template switching captured roughly one uniquely barcoded TCR beta cDNA molecule per two T cells in model experiments. To track age-related changes in TCR beta repertoire diversity, the study relied on deep sequencing normalized with unique cDNA molecular identifiers. Four age groups were formed from the donors: young (average approximately 15 years), middle-aged (roughly 38), aged (62) and long-lived (roughly 81). To avoid experimental bias, donors of different ages were spread randomly across the sequencing lanes. The study analyzed two additional independent replicas of 1 million unique cDNA reads from the same blood draw for two donors, one aged 18 to 29 and one aged 80 or older. The investigation overall reported the following: Estimates of total diversity based on one million sequenced T cells were considered lower bounds and underestimates. Because the CMV infection status of the donors was unknown, age-related changes in expanded clonotypes may potentially have been confounded. Observed TCR beta diversity per million T cells fell roughly linearly with age, and a significant reduction was already apparent by age roughly 40. Observed TCR beta diversity correlated strongly with the percentage of naive T cells measured by flow cytometry. Compared with the aged group, the long-lived group had more naive CD4+ T cells, fewer expanded clones and increased TCR diversity, a pattern suggesting age selection. Bulk unsorted PBMC profiling prevented conclusive comparison of naive and antigen-experienced compartments.

This receptor chain uses TRBV4-3 and TRBJ2-2; 9 bases in the junction line up with TRBD2. The source of this sequence is a man aged 25 to 40 in good health. Material for sequencing was blood. The nucleotide sequence reads TGCGCCAGCAGCCATATTAGCGGGGGCCCCAGCGGGGAGCTGTTTTTT. Translated, this gives CASSHISGGPSGELFF.